The rows below give T cell receptor beta chains drawn from one sample of a study of blood T cell repertoires in COVID-19. Repertoires were generated with immunoSEQ multiplex PCR, while TCRdb's copy carries only in-frame clones and drops some. The sample contains about 330,000 clones, roughly 90% of which appear only once. The sample comprised peripheral blood. Receptor source: a man aged 25-45 years with COVID-19, enrolled during active disease. Both conserved end residues are part of each CDR3. A D gene is named only where the DNA matches it firmly. Size is stated for part of the rows, as once, few or many counts, or as a class when the clone is expanded.

size,D,J,V,CDR3,DNA
few,NA,TRBJ2-7,TRBV30,CAWSVGGDEQYF,TGTGCCTGGAGTGTAGGAGGAGACGAGCAGTACTTC
few,TRBD2,TRBJ2-7,TRBV4-2,CASSQEIGGAVYEQYF,TGTGCCAGCAGCCAAGAGATCGGGGGGGCCGTCTACGAGCAGTACTTC
NA,TRBD1,TRBJ1-1,TRBV6-5,CASTGQGNTEAFF,TGTGCCAGCACGGGACAGGGGAACACTGAAGCTTTCTTT
NA,NA,TRBJ1-1,TRBV19,CASSMGGRMNTEAFF,TGTGCCAGTAGTATGGGAGGGAGGATGAACACTGAAGCTTTCTTT
once,TRBD1,TRBJ2-7,TRBV5-6,CASSLPGQGYEQYF,TGTGCCAGCAGCCTTCCCGGACAGGGCTACGAGCAGTACTTC
NA,NA,TRBJ1-1,TRBV30,CAWSGSSPEAFF,TGTGCCTGGAGTGGTAGCAGCCCTGAAGCTTTCTTT
NA,NA,TRBJ2-3,TRBV19,CASSLSLGWRGDTQYF,TGTGCCAGTAGTCTCTCCCTCGGTTGGCGCGGAGATACGCAGTATTTT
NA,NA,TRBJ2-7,TRBV6-6,CASSYSGRGTYEQYF,TGTGCCAGCAGTTACTCGGGGCGGGGTACCTACGAGCAGTACTTC
NA,TRBD2,TRBJ2-1,TRBV14,CASSLLAGIDNEQFF,TGTGCCAGCAGCCTACTAGCGGGCATCGACAATGAGCAGTTCTTC
NA,TRBD1,TRBJ2-5,TRBV5-1,CASRGEQGARETQYF,TGCGCCAGCCGGGGGGAACAGGGGGCGAGGGAGACCCAGTACTTC
NA,TRBD1,TRBJ2-1,TRBV7-3,CASSLTGQGARNEQFF,TGTGCCAGCAGCTTAACGGGACAGGGGGCGAGGAATGAGCAGTTCTTC
NA,TRBD1,TRBJ1-2,TRBV24-1,CATASPGGSYGYTF,TGTGCCACCGCCTCCCCAGGGGGTTCCTATGGCTACACCTTC
once,NA,TRBJ1-5,TRBV5-6,CASSISPGGVQPQHF,TGTGCCAGCAGCATAAGTCCGGGCGGGGTTCAGCCCCAGCATTTT
once,NA,TRBJ2-7,TRBV7-2,CASSPRRPRGMDEQYF,TGTGCCAGCAGCCCAAGGCGCCCCAGGGGAATGGACGAGCAGTACTTC
once,TRBD1,TRBJ1-2,TRBV6-5,CASSRSGTGGYGYTF,TGTGCCAGCAGTCGCTCCGGGACAGGTGGATATGGCTACACCTTC
NA,NA,TRBJ2-2,TRBV11-2,CASSYGWIPKGTGELFF,TGTGCCAGCAGCTATGGCTGGATTCCAAAGGGGACCGGGGAGCTGTTTTTT
few,TRBD1,TRBJ1-4,TRBV7-9,CASSQDRDRLTNEKLFF,TGTGCCAGCAGTCAAGACAGGGACCGCCTAACTAATGAAAAACTGTTTTTT
NA,TRBD2,TRBJ2-7,TRBV28,CASSSKLAGGLFYEQYF,TGTGCCAGCAGTTCTAAACTAGCGGGAGGACTTTTCTACGAGCAGTACTTC
NA,NA,TRBJ2-5,TRBV29-1,CSVEGGSQETQYF,TGCAGCGTTGAAGGAGGATCACAAGAGACCCAGTACTTC
few,TRBD1,TRBJ2-7,TRBV15,CATSREHGQGTYEQYF,TGTGCCACCAGCAGGGAGCATGGACAGGGAACCTACGAGCAGTACTTC
few,NA,TRBJ2-5,TRBV19,CASSPDTQETQYF,TGTGCCAGTAGCCCGGACACCCAAGAGACCCAGTACTTC
NA,NA,TRBJ1-3,TRBV12-5,CASGLWRAGNTIYF,TGTGCTAGTGGTTTGTGGAGGGCTGGAAACACCATATATTTT
NA,NA,TRBJ2-7,TRBV24-1,CATSSGHRVEQYF,TGTGCCACCAGTTCGGGACACAGAGTCGAGCAGTACTTC
NA,NA,TRBJ2-7,TRBV21-1,CASSKVGLTGSSHEQYF,TGTGCCAGCAGCAAAGTGGGTCTCACAGGGTCGTCCCACGAGCAGTACTTC
NA,TRBD2,TRBJ2-5,TRBV2,CASSVGLAGHQETQYF,TGTGCCAGCAGTGTAGGGCTAGCGGGGCATCAAGAGACCCAGTACTTC
NA,NA,TRBJ1-3,TRBV28,CASSLGGARNTIYF,TGTGCCAGCAGTTTAGGGGGGGCACGAAACACCATATATTTT
NA,NA,TRBJ2-5,TRBV6-5,CASRTPGLETQYF,TGTGCCAGCAGGACACCAGGGCTAGAGACCCAGTACTTC
NA,TRBD1,TRBJ2-7,TRBV7-2,CASSPRQGSYEQYF,TGTGCCAGCAGCCCACGACAGGGCTCCTACGAGCAGTACTTC
NA,TRBD1,TRBJ2-2,TRBV24-1,CATSGGQAANTGELFF,TGTGCCACCAGTGGCGGACAGGCCGCGAACACCGGGGAGCTGTTTTTT
NA,TRBD1,TRBJ1-2,TRBV27,CATRTGGFYGYTF,TGTGCCACTAGGACAGGGGGCTTCTATGGCTACACCTTC
NA,TRBD1,TRBJ1-1,TRBV25-1,CASSEVGTGDYRGTEAFF,TGTGCCAGCAGTGAAGTAGGGACAGGGGATTATAGGGGCACTGAAGCTTTCTTT
NA,TRBD1,TRBJ1-5,TRBV2,CASTTGTGVQPQHF,TGTGCCAGCACCACCGGGACAGGGGTTCAGCCCCAGCATTTT
NA,TRBD1,TRBJ1-2,TRBV18,CASSPQGTGFNGYTF,TGTGCCAGCTCACCACAAGGGACAGGATTCAATGGCTACACCTTC
NA,NA,TRBJ1-5,TRBV5-1,CASSLAGKRNQPQHF,TGCGCCAGCAGCTTGGCAGGGAAACGCAATCAGCCCCAGCATTTT
once,TRBD1,TRBJ1-5,TRBV6-5,CASSGGQGVQPQHF,TGTGCCAGCAGCGGTGGACAGGGGGTGCAGCCCCAGCATTTT
NA,NA,TRBJ2-2,TRBV6-2/TRBV6-3,CASSYVYMFRQGWAGELFF,TGTGCCAGCAGTTACGTATATATGTTCCGGCAGGGTTGGGCCGGGGAGCTGTTTTTT
NA,NA,TRBJ2-7,TRBV28,CASSLEGTSYEQYF,TGTGCCAGCAGTTTGGAGGGGACCTCCTACGAGCAGTACTTC
NA,NA,TRBJ2-1,TRBV18,CASSPAGSSSRNEQFF,TGTGCCAGCTCACCAGCGGGGAGTTCTAGTCGCAATGAGCAGTTCTTC
NA,NA,TRBJ2-7,TRBV12-3/TRBV12-4,CASSRRQSYEQYF,TGTGCCAGCAGCCGAAGACAATCCTACGAGCAGTACTTC
NA,NA,TRBJ2-7,TRBV4-1,CASSPRGYSPSYEQYF,TGCGCCAGCAGCCCTCGGGGTTACAGTCCCTCCTACGAGCAGTACTTC
once,NA,TRBJ1-6,TRBV28,CASWTAINSPLHF,TGTGCCAGCTGGACAGCGATTAATTCACCCCTCCACTTT
NA,TRBD1,TRBJ2-7,TRBV5-1,CASSLAGQGDEQYF,TGCGCCAGCAGCTTGGCCGGTCAGGGGGACGAGCAGTACTTC
NA,TRBD1,TRBJ2-3,TRBV9,CASSVDPGQGVSTDTQYF,TGTGCCAGCAGCGTAGACCCGGGACAGGGGGTTAGCACAGATACGCAGTATTTT
NA,TRBD1,TRBJ2-7,TRBV24-1,CATSDSPGQGPSYEQYF,TGTGCCACCAGTGATTCGCCGGGACAGGGTCCCTCCTACGAGCAGTACTTC
NA,NA,TRBJ1-4,TRBV6-6,CASSPPPGTNEKLFF,TGTGCCAGCAGCCCCCCCCCGGGAACTAATGAAAAACTGTTTTTT
NA,TRBD1,TRBJ1-6,TRBV5-1,CASSTGQNSPLHF,TGCGCCAGCAGCACGGGACAGAATTCACCCCTCCACTTT
once,TRBD1,TRBJ1-2,TRBV7-9,CASTVTGAHYGYTF,TGTGCCAGCACCGTTACAGGGGCCCACTATGGCTACACCTTC
NA,TRBD1,TRBJ2-1,TRBV11-3,CASSLRQGAFDEQFF,TGTGCCAGCAGCTTAAGACAGGGGGCTTTTGATGAGCAGTTCTTC
NA,TRBD1,TRBJ1-2,TRBV20-1,CSASGDRNYGYTF,TGCAGTGCTAGTGGGGACAGAAATTATGGCTACACCTTC
NA,NA,TRBJ2-5,TRBV7-2,CASSRGIPETQYF,TGTGCCAGCAGCCGGGGGATCCCGGAGACCCAGTACTTC
NA,NA,TRBJ1-2,TRBV5-1,CASSLPDRYYGYTF,TGCGCCAGCAGCCTCCCGGACAGATACTATGGCTACACCTTC
NA,TRBD1,TRBJ2-2,TRBV9,CATRQGMVTGELFF,TGTGCCACCAGACAGGGCATGGTCACCGGGGAGCTGTTTTTT
NA,NA,TRBJ1-3,TRBV4-3,CASSPNSAGNTIYF,TGCGCCAGCAGCCCTAATAGCGCTGGAAACACCATATATTTT
once,NA,TRBJ2-1,TRBV25-1,CASSVAGLNEQFF,TGTGCCAGCAGTGTTGCAGGGTTGAATGAGCAGTTCTTC
NA,NA,TRBJ2-7,TRBV27,CASSLRAGRAEQYF,TGTGCCAGCAGTTTAAGGGCGGGGAGAGCGGAGCAGTACTTC